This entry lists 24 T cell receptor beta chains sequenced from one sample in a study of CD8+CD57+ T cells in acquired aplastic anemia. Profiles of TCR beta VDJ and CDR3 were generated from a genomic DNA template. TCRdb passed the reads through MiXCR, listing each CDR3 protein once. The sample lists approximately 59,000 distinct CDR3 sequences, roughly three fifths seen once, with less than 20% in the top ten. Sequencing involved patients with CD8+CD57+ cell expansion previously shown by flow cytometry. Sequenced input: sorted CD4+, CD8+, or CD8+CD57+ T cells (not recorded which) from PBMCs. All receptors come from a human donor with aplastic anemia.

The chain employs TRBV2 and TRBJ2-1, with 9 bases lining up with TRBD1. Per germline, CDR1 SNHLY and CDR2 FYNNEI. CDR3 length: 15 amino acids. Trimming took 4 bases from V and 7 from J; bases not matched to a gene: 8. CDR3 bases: TGTGCCAGCAGTGCGTACGGGACAGGGCTGAATGAGCAGTTCTTC. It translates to CASSAYGTGLNEQFF.

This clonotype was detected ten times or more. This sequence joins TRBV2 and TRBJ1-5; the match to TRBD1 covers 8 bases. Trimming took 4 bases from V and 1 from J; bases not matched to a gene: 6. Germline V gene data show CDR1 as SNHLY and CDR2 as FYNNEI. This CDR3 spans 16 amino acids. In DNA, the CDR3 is TGTGCCAGCAGTGGCCGACAGGGGATGAGCAATCAGCCCCAGCATTTT. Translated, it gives CASSGRQGMSNQPQHF. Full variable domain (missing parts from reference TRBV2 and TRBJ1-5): EPEVTQTPSHQVTQMGQEVILRCVPISNHLYFYWYRQILGQKVEFLVSFYNNEISEKSEIFDDQFSVERPDGSNFTLKIRSTKLEDSAMYFCASSGRQGMSNQPQHFGDGTRLSIL.

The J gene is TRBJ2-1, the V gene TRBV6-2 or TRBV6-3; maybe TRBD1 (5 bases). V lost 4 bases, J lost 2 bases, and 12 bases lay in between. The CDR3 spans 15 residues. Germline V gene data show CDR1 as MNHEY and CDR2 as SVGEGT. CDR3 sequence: CASSFDSRTYNEQFF. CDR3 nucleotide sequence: TGTGCCAGCAGTTTCGACAGCAGAACCTACAATGAGCAGTTCTTC.

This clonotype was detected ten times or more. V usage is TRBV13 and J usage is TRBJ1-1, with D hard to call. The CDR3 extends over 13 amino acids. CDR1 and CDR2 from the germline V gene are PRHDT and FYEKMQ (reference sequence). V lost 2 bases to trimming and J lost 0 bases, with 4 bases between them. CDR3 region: CASSLSLNTEAFF. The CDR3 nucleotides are TGTGCCAGCAGCTTAAGTTTGAACACTGAAGCTTTCTTT.

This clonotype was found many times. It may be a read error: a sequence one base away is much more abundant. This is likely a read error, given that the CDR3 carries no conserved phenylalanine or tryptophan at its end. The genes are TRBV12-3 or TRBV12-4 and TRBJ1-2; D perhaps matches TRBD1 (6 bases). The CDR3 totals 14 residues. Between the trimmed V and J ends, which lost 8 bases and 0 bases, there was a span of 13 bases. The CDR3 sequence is CASSLGGANYGYTL. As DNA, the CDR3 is TGTGCCAGCTCCTTAGGGGGGGCTAACTATGGCTACACCCTC.

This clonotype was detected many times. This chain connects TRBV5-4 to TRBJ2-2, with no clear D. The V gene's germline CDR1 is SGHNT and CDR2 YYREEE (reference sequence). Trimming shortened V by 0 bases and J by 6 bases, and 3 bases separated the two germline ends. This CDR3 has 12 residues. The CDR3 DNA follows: TGTGCCAGCAGCTTGGCCGCCGGGGAGCTGTTTTTT. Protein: CASSLAAGELFF.

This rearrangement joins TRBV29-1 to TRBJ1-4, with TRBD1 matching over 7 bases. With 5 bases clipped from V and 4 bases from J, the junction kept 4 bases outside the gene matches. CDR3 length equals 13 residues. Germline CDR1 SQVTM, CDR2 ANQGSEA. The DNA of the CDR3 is TGCAGCGTTACCAGGGGGGGTAATGAAAAACTGTTTTTT. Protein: CSVTRGGNEKLFF.

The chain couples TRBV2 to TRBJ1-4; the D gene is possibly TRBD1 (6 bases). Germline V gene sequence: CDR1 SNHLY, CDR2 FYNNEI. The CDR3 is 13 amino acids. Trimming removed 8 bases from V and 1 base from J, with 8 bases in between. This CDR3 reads CASARGTNEKLFF. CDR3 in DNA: TGTGCCAGCGCCAGGGGAACTAATGAAAAACTGTTTTTT. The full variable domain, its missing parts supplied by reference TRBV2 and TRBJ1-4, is EPEVTQTPSHQVTQMGQEVILRCVPISNHLYFYWYRQILGQKVEFLVSFYNNEISEKSEIFDDQFSVERPDGSNFTLKIRSTKLEDSAMYFCASARGTNEKLFFGSGTQLSVL.

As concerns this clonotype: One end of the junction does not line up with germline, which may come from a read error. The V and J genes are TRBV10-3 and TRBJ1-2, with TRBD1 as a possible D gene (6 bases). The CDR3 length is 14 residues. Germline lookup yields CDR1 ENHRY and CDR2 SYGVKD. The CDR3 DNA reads TGTGCCATCAGCGAGTGGGGGGGCTGGTATGGCTACACCTTC. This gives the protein CAISEWGGWYGYTF.

The CDR3 DNA sequence: TGTGCCAGCAGGGACGGACAGGGTTCGGGCAATCAGCCCCAGCATTTT. Protein: CASRDGQGSGNQPQHF. V gene TRBV2 combines with J gene TRBJ1-5; 8 bases line up with TRBD1. The V segment lost 6 bases and the J segment 2 bases; nucleotides outside the gene matches: 9. The CDR3 contains 16 residues. Germline CDR1 reads SNHLY; CDR2 reads FYNNEI.

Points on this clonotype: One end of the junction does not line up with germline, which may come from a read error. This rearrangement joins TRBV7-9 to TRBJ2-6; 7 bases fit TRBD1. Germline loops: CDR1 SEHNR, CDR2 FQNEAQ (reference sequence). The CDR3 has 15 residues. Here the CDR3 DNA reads TGTGCCAGCAGTCCAGGGGGAACTGGGGTCAACGTCCTGACTTTC. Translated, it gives CASSPGGTGVNVLTF.

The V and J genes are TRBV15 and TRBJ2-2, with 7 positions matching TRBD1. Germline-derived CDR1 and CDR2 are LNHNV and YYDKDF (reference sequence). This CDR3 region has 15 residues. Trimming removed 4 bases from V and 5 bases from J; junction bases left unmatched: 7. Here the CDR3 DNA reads TGTGCCACCAGCACCGACAGGGTTGGGACCGGGGAGCTGTTTTTT. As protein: CATSTDRVGTGELFF. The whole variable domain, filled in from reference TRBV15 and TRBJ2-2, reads DAMVIQNPRYQVTQFGKPVTLSCSQTLNHNVMYWYQQKSSQAPKLLFHYYDKDFNNEADTPDNFQSRRPNTSFCFLDIRSPGLGDTAMYLCATSTDRVGTGELFFGEGSRLTVL.

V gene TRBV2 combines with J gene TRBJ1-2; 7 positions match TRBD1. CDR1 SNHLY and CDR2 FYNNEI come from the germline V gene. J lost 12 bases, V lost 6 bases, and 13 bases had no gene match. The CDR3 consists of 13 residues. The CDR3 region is CASRLTTGTGNTF. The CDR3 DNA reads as TGTGCCAGCAGACTGACGACAGGGACTGGAAACACCTTC.

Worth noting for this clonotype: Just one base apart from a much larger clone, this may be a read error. The CDR3 DNA is TGTGCCAGCAGCCACGGGACAGGGTACTATGGCTACACCTTC. Protein sequence: CASSHGTGYYGYTF. The V call is TRBV28, the J call TRBJ1-2, with 9 positions matching TRBD1. CDR3 length: 14 amino acids. CDR1 is MDHEN, CDR2 SYDVKM, per germline. J was trimmed by 3 bases and V by 6 bases; bases with no gene match: 5.

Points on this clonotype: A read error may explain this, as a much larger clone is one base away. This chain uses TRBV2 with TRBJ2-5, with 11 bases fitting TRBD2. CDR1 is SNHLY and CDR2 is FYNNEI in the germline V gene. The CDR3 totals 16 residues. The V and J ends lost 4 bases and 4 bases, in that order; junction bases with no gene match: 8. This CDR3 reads CASSGGLAGGLETQYF. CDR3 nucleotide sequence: TGTGCCAGCAGTGGAGGCCTAGCGGGGGGTTTAGAGACCCAGTACTTC.

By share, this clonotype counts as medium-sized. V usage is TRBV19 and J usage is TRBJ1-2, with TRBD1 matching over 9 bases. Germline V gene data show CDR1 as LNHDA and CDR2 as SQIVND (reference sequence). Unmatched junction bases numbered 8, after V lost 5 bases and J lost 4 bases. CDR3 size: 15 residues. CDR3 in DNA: TGTGCCAGTAGTTCATGGGACAGGGAGATCTATGGCTACACCTTC. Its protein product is CASSSWDREIYGYTF.

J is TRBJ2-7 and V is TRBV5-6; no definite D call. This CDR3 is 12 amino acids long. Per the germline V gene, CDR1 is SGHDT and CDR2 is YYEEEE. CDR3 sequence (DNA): TGCGCCAGCAGCTTGGCCCTGGGCGAGCAGTACGTC. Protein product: CASSLALGEQYV.

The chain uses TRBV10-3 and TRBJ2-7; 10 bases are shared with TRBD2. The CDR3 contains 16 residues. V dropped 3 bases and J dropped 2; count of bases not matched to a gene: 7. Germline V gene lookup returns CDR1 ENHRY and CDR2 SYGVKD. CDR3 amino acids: CAISDSSGGETYEQYF. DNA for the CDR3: TGTGCCATCAGTGACTCTAGCGGGGGTGAAACCTACGAGCAGTACTTC.

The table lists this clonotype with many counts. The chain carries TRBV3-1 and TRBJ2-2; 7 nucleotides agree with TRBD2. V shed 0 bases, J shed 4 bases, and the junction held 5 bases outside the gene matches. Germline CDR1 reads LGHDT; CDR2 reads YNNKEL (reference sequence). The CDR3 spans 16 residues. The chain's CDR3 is CASSQEGGEGTGELFF. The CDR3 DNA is TGTGCCAGCAGCCAAGAAGGTGGGGAGGGCACCGGGGAGCTGTTTTTT. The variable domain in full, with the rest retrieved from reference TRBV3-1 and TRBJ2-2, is DTAVSQTPKYLVTQMGNDKSIKCEQNLGHDTMYWYKQDSKKFLKIMFSYNNKELIINETVPNRFSPKSPDKAHLNLHINSLELGDSAVYFCASSQEGGEGTGELFFGEGSRLTVL.

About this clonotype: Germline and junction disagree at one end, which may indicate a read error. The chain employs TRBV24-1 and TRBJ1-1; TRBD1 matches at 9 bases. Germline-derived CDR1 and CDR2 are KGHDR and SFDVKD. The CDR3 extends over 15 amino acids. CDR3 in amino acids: CASSLGQGGGTEAFF. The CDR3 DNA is TGTGCCAGCAGTTTGGGACAGGGCGGGGGCACTGAAGCTTTCTTT.

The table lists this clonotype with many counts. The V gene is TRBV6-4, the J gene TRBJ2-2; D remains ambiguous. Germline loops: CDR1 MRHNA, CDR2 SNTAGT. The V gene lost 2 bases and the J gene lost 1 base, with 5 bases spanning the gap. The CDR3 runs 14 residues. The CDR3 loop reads CASSDGLNTGELFF. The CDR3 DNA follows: TGTGCCAGCAGTGACGGGCTGAACACCGGGGAGCTGTTTTTT.

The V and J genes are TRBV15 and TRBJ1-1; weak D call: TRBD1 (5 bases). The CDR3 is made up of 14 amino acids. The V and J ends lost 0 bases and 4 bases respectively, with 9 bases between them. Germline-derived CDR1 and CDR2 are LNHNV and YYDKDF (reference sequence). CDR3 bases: TGTGCCACCAGCAGAGACGGGACTGGCACTGAAGCTTTCTTT. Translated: CATSRDGTGTEAFF.

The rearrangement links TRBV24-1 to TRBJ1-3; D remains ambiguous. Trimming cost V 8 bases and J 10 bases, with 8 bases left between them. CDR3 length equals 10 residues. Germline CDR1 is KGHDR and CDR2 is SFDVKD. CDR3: CATTPSTIYF. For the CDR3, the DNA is TGTGCCACCACACCGTCAACCATATATTTT.

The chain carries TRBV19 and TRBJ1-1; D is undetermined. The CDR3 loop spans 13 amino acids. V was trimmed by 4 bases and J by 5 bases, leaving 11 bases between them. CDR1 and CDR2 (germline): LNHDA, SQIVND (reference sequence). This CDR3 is CASSRDQRTEAFF. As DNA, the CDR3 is TGTGCCAGTAGTAGGGATCAGAGGACTGAAGCTTTCTTT.